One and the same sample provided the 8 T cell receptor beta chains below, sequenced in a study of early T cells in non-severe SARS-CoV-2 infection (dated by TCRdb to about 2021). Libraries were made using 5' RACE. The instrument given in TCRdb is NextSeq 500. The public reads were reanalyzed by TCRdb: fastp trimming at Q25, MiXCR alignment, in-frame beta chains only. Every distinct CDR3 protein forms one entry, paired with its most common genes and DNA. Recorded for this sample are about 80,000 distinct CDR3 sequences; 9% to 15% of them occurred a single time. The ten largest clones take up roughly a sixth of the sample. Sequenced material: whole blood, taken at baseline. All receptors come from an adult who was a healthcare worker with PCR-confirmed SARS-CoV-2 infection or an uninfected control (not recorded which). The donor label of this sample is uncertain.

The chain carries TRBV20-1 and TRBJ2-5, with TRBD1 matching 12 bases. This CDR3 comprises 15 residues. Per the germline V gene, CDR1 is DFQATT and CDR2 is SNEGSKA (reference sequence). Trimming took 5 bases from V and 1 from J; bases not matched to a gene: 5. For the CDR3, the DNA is TGCAGTGCTGAAACGGGACAGGGGGCCCAAGAGACCCAGTACTTC. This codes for CSAETGQGAQETQYF.

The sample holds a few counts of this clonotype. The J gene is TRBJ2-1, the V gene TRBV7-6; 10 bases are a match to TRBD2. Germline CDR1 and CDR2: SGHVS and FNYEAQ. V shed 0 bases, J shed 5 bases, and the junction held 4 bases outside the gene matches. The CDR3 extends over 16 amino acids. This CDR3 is CASSLALAGEDNEQFF. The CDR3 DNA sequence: TGTGCCAGCAGCTTAGCTCTAGCGGGAGAAGACAATGAGCAGTTCTTC.

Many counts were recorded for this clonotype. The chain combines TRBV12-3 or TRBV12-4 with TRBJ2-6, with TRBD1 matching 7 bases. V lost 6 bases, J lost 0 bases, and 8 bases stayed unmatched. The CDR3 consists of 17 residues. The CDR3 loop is CASSHGTVSSGANVLTF. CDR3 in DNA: TGTGCCAGCAGCCATGGGACAGTAAGCTCTGGGGCCAACGTCCTGACTTTC.

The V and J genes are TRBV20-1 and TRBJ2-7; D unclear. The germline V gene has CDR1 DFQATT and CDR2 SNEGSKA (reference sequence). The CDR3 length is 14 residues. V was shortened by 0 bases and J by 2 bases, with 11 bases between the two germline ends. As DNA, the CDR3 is TGCAGTGCTAGAGATCTTGACGAGACCTACGAGCAGTACTTC. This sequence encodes CSARDLDETYEQYF.

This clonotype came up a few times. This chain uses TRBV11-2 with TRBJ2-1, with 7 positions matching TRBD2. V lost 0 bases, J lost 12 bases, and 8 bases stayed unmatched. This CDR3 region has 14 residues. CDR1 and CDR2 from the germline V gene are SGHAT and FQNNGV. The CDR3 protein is CASSLDRLAKRQFF. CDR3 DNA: TGTGCCAGCAGCTTAGACCGACTAGCAAAAAGGCAGTTCTTC.

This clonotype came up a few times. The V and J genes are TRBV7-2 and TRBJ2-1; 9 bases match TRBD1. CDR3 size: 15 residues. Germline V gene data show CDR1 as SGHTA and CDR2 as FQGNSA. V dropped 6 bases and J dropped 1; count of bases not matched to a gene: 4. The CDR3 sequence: CASRFDRGSYNEQFF. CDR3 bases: TGTGCCAGCAGGTTTGACAGGGGGTCCTACAATGAGCAGTTCTTC.

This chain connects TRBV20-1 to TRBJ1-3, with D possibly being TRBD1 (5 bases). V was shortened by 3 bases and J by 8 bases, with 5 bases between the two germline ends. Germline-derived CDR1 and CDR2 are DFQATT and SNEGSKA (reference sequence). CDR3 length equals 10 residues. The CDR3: CSARGDTIYF. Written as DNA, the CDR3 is TGCAGTGCTAGGGGGGACACCATATATTTT.

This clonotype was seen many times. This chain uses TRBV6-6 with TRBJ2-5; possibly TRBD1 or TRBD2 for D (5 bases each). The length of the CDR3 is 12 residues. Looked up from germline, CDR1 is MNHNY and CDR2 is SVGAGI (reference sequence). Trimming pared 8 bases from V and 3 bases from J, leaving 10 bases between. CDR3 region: CASSGTEETQYF. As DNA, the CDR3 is TGTGCCAGCTCGGGGACGGAAGAGACCCAGTACTTC.